This TCR beta chain was observed in a study of blood T cell repertoires in COVID-19. Looking at the study overall: COVID-19 samples collected from the United States, Italy and Spain covered acute and convalescent phases. Sample material is recorded as cDNA or gDNA derived from T cells, B-cell-depleted T cells, or PBMCs.

Original analysis: The authors estimated nucleated cell counts from reference gene primer amplification. Profiling relied on immunoSEQ multiplex PCR, and the TCRdb table lists in-frame clones only, not all of them. From that table come the V and J calls and clone size; the DNA was used to work out D and trimming. Of tens of thousands of clones in the sample, 75% to 90% were seen once. The table lists this clone with a few counts. The receptor was derived from a human donor in a cohort sampled during active COVID-19. The sequencing sample was made of peripheral blood.

The CDR3 spells CASSDGTGREKLFF. The CDR3 DNA reads TGTGCCAGCAGTGATGGGACAGGGCGGGAAAAACTGTTTTTT. The gene calls are TRBV2 and TRBJ1-4; TRBD1 matches at 9 bases. The V segment lost 3 bases and the J segment 8 bases; nucleotides outside the gene matches: 4. Per germline, CDR1 SNHLY and CDR2 FYNNEI. This CDR3 region has 14 residues.